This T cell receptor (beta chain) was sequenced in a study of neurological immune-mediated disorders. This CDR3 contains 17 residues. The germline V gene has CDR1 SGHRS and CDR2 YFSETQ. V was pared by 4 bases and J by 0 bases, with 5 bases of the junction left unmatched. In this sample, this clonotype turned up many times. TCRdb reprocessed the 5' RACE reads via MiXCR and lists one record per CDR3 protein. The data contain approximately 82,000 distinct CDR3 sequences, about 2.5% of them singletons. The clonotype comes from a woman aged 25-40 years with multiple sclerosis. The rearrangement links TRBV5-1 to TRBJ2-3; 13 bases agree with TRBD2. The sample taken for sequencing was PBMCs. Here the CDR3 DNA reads TGCGCCAGCAGCCAGGGACTAGCGGGGATAAGCACAGATACGCAGTATTTT. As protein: CASSQGLAGISTDTQYF.